Listed below are T cell receptor beta chains from one sample, sequenced in a study of T cell changes during pregnancy in multiple sclerosis. Some clones are missing from TCRdb's copy, which holds only in-frame ones; the method was immunoSEQ multiplex PCR. The repertoire holds under 25,000 clones, with roughly 84% as singletons. The specimen was CD8+ T cells from peripheral blood mononuclear cells, collected after pregnancy. The receptors here all came from a female donor with multiple sclerosis, enrolled in a pregnancy study. Each CDR3 is given with its conserved first and last residue. A row's size may be missing; if present it is once, few, many or a size class.

TRBV5-1,.,TRBJ2-7,CASRPRSIPYEQYF
TRBV9,.,TRBJ2-7,CASSVSSGVKGEQYF
TRBV7-2,.,TRBJ1-1,CASSLQAGVDTEAFF
TRBV28,.,TRBJ2-7,CASSFSGQVNYEQYF
TRBV5-3,.,TRBJ2-2,CARSLAATGINTGELFF
TRBV27,.,TRBJ1-2,CASSPRERNYGYTF
TRBV10-3,.,TRBJ2-4,CAISESGLAKNIQYF
TRBV19,.,TRBJ2-7,CASSSGRASEQYF
TRBV11-3,once,TRBJ1-3,CASSAEGNPGNTIYF
TRBV11-2,.,TRBJ2-1,CASSLPGSYNEQFF
TRBV10-3,.,TRBJ1-1,CATQGAPNTEAFF
TRBV6-6,.,TRBJ2-3,CASNSGHTDTQYF
TRBV4-3,.,TRBJ2-1,CASSQAAGGPRDNEQFF
TRBV5-1,.,TRBJ2-7,CASSLESRDRGSYEQYF
TRBV4-1,once,TRBJ2-3,CASSQGGGSTDTQYF
TRBV5-4,.,TRBJ2-7,CASSLGQGANEQYF
TRBV4-2,few,TRBJ2-3,CASSQDPSGSPDTQYF
TRBV4-3,.,.,CASSQVGTGRMAYEQYF
TRBV7-9,.,TRBJ1-2,CASNMGQGFGYTF
TRBV4-1,few,TRBJ1-1,CASSQRTGMNTEAFF
TRBV4-1,.,TRBJ2-1,CASSQSDSPDSKNEQFF
TRBV13,.,TRBJ2-7,CASSLEAGEGEQYF
TRBV5-4,.,TRBJ2-5,CASSEHSGTSLQETQYF
TRBV11-2,.,TRBJ1-4,CASRYQGGEKLFF
TRBV5-1,.,TRBJ1-5,CASRQGNSNQPQHF
TRBV4-1,once,TRBJ2-2,CASSLQYTVGNTGELFF